The clone carrying this T cell receptor (beta chain) appeared many times. This CDR3 is built from 14 residues. Germline values: CDR1 ENHRY, CDR2 SYGVKD. V lost 4 bases and J lost 2, with 9 bases in between. TCRdb analysed the 5' RACE reads with MiXCR anew, one entry per CDR3 protein. The sample includes some 9,300 distinct CDR3 sequences, 4% to 5.5% of them seen just once. This sample is drawn from a study of T cells after yellow fever vaccination. Study-level results: Most clones from primary vaccination resurfaced after the booster (about 95% CD4, approximately 88% CD8).

The gene calls are TRBV10-3 and TRBJ1-3, with D unresolved. The TCR originated in a man younger than 30 who received the YFV17D yellow fever vaccine. The sequencing here drew on PBMCs, either bulk or a sorted T-cell subset (CD4+, CD8+, memory, or dextramer-sorted; not recorded which), taken roughly 15 days after the first yellow fever vaccination. The CDR3 sequence is CAISAPQTGNTIYF. CDR3 sequence (DNA): TGTGCCATCAGTGCCCCGCAGACTGGAAACACCATATATTTT.